This section outlines one T cell receptor beta chain sequence together with its context. This clone was found a few times. Its antigen is not yet known. There are no base qualities to consult, and no much larger clone falls within one base. The entire isolated RNA was reverse transcribed using the High Capacity cDNA Reverse Transcription Kit, and thus expressed TCRB transcripts were sequenced. Naive, central memory and regulatory T cell samples underwent deep immunoSEQ sequencing, averaging around 4 million total reads per sample. Sorted cells were lysed in RLT buffer and RNA was extracted with DNase-treated RNeasy Micro or Mini kits, depending on cell number. To prevent cross-contamination, each cell subset was processed individually, whereas patient and healthy donor samples were processed jointly. TCRB sequences were amplified from cDNA with the immunoSEQ multiplex PCR, producing 87-bp fragments spanning the CDR3 region. Sequencing of the amplicons was done on the Illumina HiSeq platform. For the original study's pipeline: Synthetic template baselines were used to correct PCR bias computationally, reads within Hamming distance 2 were collapsed, and singletons that could not be merged were discarded. Reads were aligned against IMGT to assign V, D and J genes, CDR3 length and insertions or deletions at six rearrangement sites. Within each subset, clonotype counts were normalized to the number of sorted cells before true diversity and Gini coefficients were calculated with the tcR R package. The overlap coefficient, calculated on TCRB nucleotide sequences, was used to quantify repertoire sharing. Out-of-frame TCRB sequences from naive cells were analyzed to stand in for the pre-selection repertoire. Here the immuneACCESS table is served through TCRdb, limited to in-frame sequences with V and J called. Missing clones are a known gap in these copies; in checked studies unresolved V genes cover under half, and the rest lacks a known reason. V and J calls and clone size come straight from that table; D and trimming were deduced from the DNA. This sample gives some 270,000 clones in total; 14% of them show up just once. The top ten hold around 0.026% of the sample.

This record belongs to a study of beta chain features in type 1 diabetes (dated by TCRdb to 2016 to 2019). General notes on the study: Mean age, gender distribution, total cell number and subset yield did not differ between patients and healthy donors. Naive and central memory subsets were obtained from all 30 or so donors, but regulatory and stem cell-like memory subsets were isolated from only 8 patients and roughly 8 healthy donors. In the study, TCRB repertoires of sorted circulating CD4+ T cell subsets from recently diagnosed type 1 diabetes patients were compared with those of matched healthy donors. A total of over 90,000,000 sorted cells were examined across all samples, and a strong correlation was observed between cell number per subset and RNA yield.

A single peripheral blood draw of around 0.11 L on average was collected from each donor into heparinised tubes. A BD FACSAria II and a panel including CD45RO, CCR7, CD25, CD127, CD95 and CD27 were used to sort naive, central memory, regulatory and stem cell-like memory CD4+ T cells. Purity was above 95% for every sorted population. Right away, PBMCs were isolated by Lymphoprep density gradient centrifugation and were stained directly, with no culture step. Samples were stained and sorted in pairs, with one healthy donor and one patient per experiment, so that batch effects were minimized. Taken from cysteine to phenylalanine, the CDR3 has 11 residues. Kept here is only the CDR3 DNA, which spans 33 bases and is read in frame from base 1. Via the germline V gene, CDR1 is LGHNT and CDR2 FRNRAP. Points the paper makes about the study in general: Type 1 diabetes patients showed a moderate but significant shortening of TCRB CDR3 length in all four CD4+ subsets. Because the HLA sub-analyses included only small numbers of individuals, any influence of HLA type on TCRB rearrangement was left unresolved. Sequencing cDNA rather than genomic DNA could over-represent highly expressing activated cells, although activation and CD3 levels did not differ between groups. Fewer insertions and more nucleotide deletions at VDJ recombination sites were observed in patients with type 1 diabetes, implying thymic rearrangement abnormalities. PCR may preferentially amplify shorter templates, but because patient and control samples were amplified and corrected together, any resulting skew would affect both groups equally. The naive, central memory and regulatory TCRB repertoires appeared to resemble one another more closely among patients than among healthy donors.

The rearranged segments are TRBV12-5 and TRBJ2-5; the D region possibly corresponds to TRBD2 (6 bases align). What was sequenced was naive CD4+ T cells from blood. The cell subset or site label on this specimen signifies: true naive CD4+ T cells. This clonotype originated in a middle-aged woman in good health. The CDR3 region: CAAGTQETQYF. The nucleotide sequence is TGTGCCGCGGGGACCCAAGAGACCCAGTACTTC.